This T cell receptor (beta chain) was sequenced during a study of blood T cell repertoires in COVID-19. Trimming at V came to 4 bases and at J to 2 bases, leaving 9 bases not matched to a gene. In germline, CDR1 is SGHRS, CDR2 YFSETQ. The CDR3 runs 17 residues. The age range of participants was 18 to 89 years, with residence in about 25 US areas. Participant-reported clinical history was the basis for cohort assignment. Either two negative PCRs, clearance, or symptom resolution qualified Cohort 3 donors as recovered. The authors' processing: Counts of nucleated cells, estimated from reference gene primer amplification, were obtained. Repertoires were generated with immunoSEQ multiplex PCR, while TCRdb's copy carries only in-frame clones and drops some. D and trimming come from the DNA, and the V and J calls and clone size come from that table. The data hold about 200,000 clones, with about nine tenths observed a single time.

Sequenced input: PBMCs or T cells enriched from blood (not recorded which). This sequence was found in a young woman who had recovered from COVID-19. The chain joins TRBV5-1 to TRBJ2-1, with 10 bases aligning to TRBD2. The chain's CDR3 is CASSHQSSGGPYNEQFF. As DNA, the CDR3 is TGCGCCAGCAGCCACCAGAGTAGCGGGGGGCCCTACAATGAGCAGTTCTTC.